These 18 T cell receptor beta chains were sequenced from one sample in a study of response to subunit inactivated influenza vaccine. From the RT-PCR reads, TCRdb called clonotypes with MiXCR, one entry per CDR3 protein. The profile shows about 540,000 distinct CDR3 sequences, around 21% of them singletons. The same data also went into a second study, on T cells expressing NK-cell markers. That work adds: Generation of TCR beta cDNA was performed by 5'RACE template switching incorporating UMIs.

Here the sequenced sample was CD4+ T cells sorted from PBMCs, taken approximately 13 days after vaccination. The receptors derive from a man aged 50 to 60 who received an inactivated influenza vaccine.

This clonotype has only a few counts. CDR3: CASSYSSGGSGNTIYF. The CDR3, as DNA: TGTGCCAGCAGTTACTCGTCAGGGGGCTCTGGAAACACCATATATTTT. V is TRBV6-5 and J is TRBJ1-3, with 7 bases that match TRBD1. The CDR3 is 16 amino acids. Germline V gives CDR1 MNHEY, CDR2 SVGAGI. V gave up 0 bases and J gave up 0 bases; unmatched junction bases: 2.

V is TRBV6-5 and J is TRBJ2-2; a weak D match, TRBD2 (7 bases). Trimming took 1 base from V and 7 from J, leaving 13 bases between them. Germline loops: CDR1 MNHEY, CDR2 SVGAGI. The CDR3 has 15 residues. The CDR3 coding sequence is TGTGCCAGCAGTTACTTGCGGGGGCGAGGCGGGGAGCTGTTTTTT. Protein sequence: CASSYLRGRGGELFF.

The rearrangement uses TRBV29-1 and TRBJ2-5; perhaps TRBD1 as D (6 bases). This CDR3 is 14 amino acids long. Germline V gene sequence: CDR1 SQVTM, CDR2 ANQGSEA. The ends were cut back, 1 base at V and 2 bases at J, with 11 bases in the middle. The CDR3 sequence: CSVEGDRSQETQYF. The CDR3 bases are TGCAGCGTTGAAGGCGACAGGTCACAAGAGACCCAGTACTTC.

The V and J genes are TRBV7-9 and TRBJ2-7; 11 positions agree with TRBD2. CDR1 and CDR2 (germline): SEHNR, FQNEAQ (reference sequence). The CDR3 totals 13 residues. The CDR3 DNA reads as TGTGCGGCCCAAACTAGCGGGGGTTACGAGCAGTACTTC. Protein: CAAQTSGGYEQYF.

A remark on this clonotype: An end of the junction does not agree with germline; a read error may underlie this. The chain links TRBV6-2 or TRBV6-3 to TRBJ2-2, with TRBD1 matching over 7 bases. The CDR3 consists of 16 residues. The V gene's germline CDR1 is MNHEY and CDR2 SVGEGT. CDR3 protein: CASSSPGTANTGELLF. DNA for the CDR3: TGTGCCAGCAGTTCCCCCGGGACAGCGAACACCGGGGAGCTGCTTTTT.

The chain joins TRBV9 to TRBJ2-7; the D is unclear. This CDR3 is 14 amino acids long. CDR1 SGDLS and CDR2 YYNGEE come from the germline V gene. V was clipped by 5 bases and J by 0 bases, with 12 bases between them. CDR3 amino acids: CASSPTQSSYEQYF. The CDR3 DNA sequence: TGTGCCAGCAGTCCTACACAGAGCTCCTACGAGCAGTACTTC.

The chain carries TRBV6-1 and TRBJ1-1; D is ambiguous. CDR1 and CDR2 (germline): MNHNS, SASEGT. The CDR3 length is 12 residues. Trimming left V 10 bases short and J 0 bases short, with 9 bases between. CDR3 bases: TGTGCCACCAAAGACATGAACACTGAAGCTTTCTTT. Encoded protein: CATKDMNTEAFF.

This clonotype came up a few times. As DNA, the CDR3 is TGTGCCAGCAGTTCAGGGAAAACCGGGGAGCTGTTTTTT. This encodes CASSSGKTGELFF. The gene calls are TRBV12-3 or TRBV12-4 and TRBJ2-2, with TRBD1 as a possible D gene (5 bases). The CDR3 extends over 13 amino acids. Trimming removed 4 bases from V and 5 bases from J, with 8 bases in between.

The chain has TRBV12-3 or TRBV12-4 and TRBJ1-6, with TRBD1 matching 9 bases. This CDR3 spans 15 amino acids. With V trimmed by 5 bases and J by 6 bases, 5 bases remained unmatched. The CDR3, as DNA: TGTGCCAGCAGTCACAGGGGGCTCGGTAATTCACCCCTCCACTTT. Translating gives CASSHRGLGNSPLHF.

This chain uses TRBV7-3 with TRBJ2-7; TRBD2 is a possible D gene (5 bases). Per the germline V gene, CDR1 is SGHTA and CDR2 is FQGTGA. V was clipped by 6 bases and J by 3 bases, with 12 bases between them. CDR3 length equals 13 residues. CDR3 nucleotide sequence: TGTGCCAGCAGTCGCCAACGGGGCTACGAGCAGTACTTC. Protein product: CASSRQRGYEQYF.

The table lists this clonotype with a few counts. The V gene is TRBV12-3 or TRBV12-4, the J gene TRBJ1-2, with 9 bases that match TRBD1. The CDR3 consists of 14 residues. V gave up 3 bases and J gave up 10 bases; unmatched junction bases: 9. The CDR3 DNA sequence: TGTGCCAGCAGTTTGACAGGGGGGGGACGGGACTACACCTTC. It codes for CASSLTGGGRDYTF.

This chain connects TRBV4-3 to TRBJ2-1; D is perhaps TRBD2 (6 bases). The V end lost 2 bases, the J end lost 9 bases, and 14 bases lay between the germline ends. The CDR3 is made up of 14 amino acids. The germline CDR1 and CDR2 sequences are LGHNA and YSLEER. This CDR3 reads CASSQFAGMGEQFF. Written as DNA, the CDR3 is TGCGCCAGCAGCCAATTCGCGGGAATGGGTGAGCAGTTCTTC.

This clonotype came up a few times. The rearrangement uses TRBV3-1 and TRBJ1-1; tentative D call: TRBD1 (5 bases). The CDR3 runs to 16 residues. The germline gives CDR1 LGHDT, CDR2 YNNKEL (reference sequence). V was cut by 4 bases and J by 3 bases, with 18 bases left in between. The CDR3 protein is CASSPAGSRGDTEAFF. In nucleotides, the CDR3 is TGTGCCAGCAGCCCCGCAGGGTCTCGTGGGGACACTGAAGCTTTCTTT.

V usage is TRBV28 and J usage is TRBJ2-1, with D possibly TRBD1 on 5 matching bases. CDR1 and CDR2 from the germline V gene are MDHEN and SYDVKM. V lost 6 bases to trimming and J lost 9 bases, with 12 bases between them. This CDR3 region has 12 residues. CDR3 nucleotides: TGTGCCAGCAGCCTCCGCAGGGTTGAGCAGTTCTTC. Its protein is CASSLRRVEQFF. The variable domain in full, with the rest retrieved from reference TRBV28 and TRBJ2-1, is DVKVTQSSRYLVKRTGEKVFLECVQDMDHENMFWYRQDPGLGLRLIYFSYDVKMKEKGDIPEGYSVSREKKERFSLILESASTNQTSMYLCASSLRRVEQFFGPGTRLTVL.

This clonotype was counted a few times. The chain links TRBV18 to TRBJ2-1; perhaps TRBD2 as D (5 bases). The CDR3 runs to 11 residues. V lost 5 bases to trimming and J lost 9 bases, with 8 bases between them. CDR1 and CDR2 (germline): KGHSH, LQKENI. CDR3 residues: CASSTRGEQFF. Written as DNA, the CDR3 is TGTGCCAGCTCAACACGGGGTGAGCAGTTCTTC.

This clonotype was counted only a few times. The chain combines TRBV10-2 with TRBJ2-2, with 10 bases lining up with TRBD1. This CDR3 comprises 16 residues. The germline V gene encodes CDR1 WSHSY and CDR2 SAAADI. With V trimmed by 5 bases and J by 7 bases, 10 bases remained unmatched. CDR3 amino acids: CASSTPGQGLGGELFF. CDR3 DNA sequence: TGCGCCAGCAGTACCCCGGGACAGGGGTTGGGCGGGGAGCTGTTTTTT.

This rearrangement joins TRBV10-3 to TRBJ2-3; the D gene is possibly TRBD2 (6 bases). V was cut by 8 bases and J by 0 bases, with 12 bases left in between. The CDR3 is made up of 14 amino acids. Germline-derived CDR1 and CDR2 are ENHRY and SYGVKD. The CDR3 loop is CAISDGTSTDTQYF. DNA for the CDR3: TGTGCCATCTCCGATGGGACTAGCACAGATACGCAGTATTTT.

This clonotype appeared a single time. The rearrangement joins TRBV4-3 to TRBJ1-6; D gene uncertain. This CDR3 has 13 residues. Trimming took 0 bases from V and 7 from J, leaving 4 bases between them. Germline lookup yields CDR1 LGHNA and CDR2 YSLEER. The CDR3 DNA reads as TGCGCCAGCAGCCAAGATTCCAATTCACCCCTCCACTTT. This gives the protein CASSQDSNSPLHF.